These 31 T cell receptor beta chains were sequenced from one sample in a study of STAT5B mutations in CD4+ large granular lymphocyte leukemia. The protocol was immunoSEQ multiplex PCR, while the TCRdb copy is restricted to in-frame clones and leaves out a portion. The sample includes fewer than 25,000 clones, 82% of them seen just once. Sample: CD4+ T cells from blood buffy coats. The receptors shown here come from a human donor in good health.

The CDR3 DNA sequence: TGTGCCAGCAGCCGAGGACTTTCAGCCTACGAGCAGTACTTC. This gives the protein CASSRGLSAYEQYF. The chain joins TRBV6-5 to TRBJ2-7; D is possibly TRBD2 (5 bases). The CDR3 runs to 14 residues. Germline lookup yields CDR1 MNHEY and CDR2 SVGAGI. The V end lost 6 bases, the J end lost 2 bases, and 14 bases lay between the germline ends.

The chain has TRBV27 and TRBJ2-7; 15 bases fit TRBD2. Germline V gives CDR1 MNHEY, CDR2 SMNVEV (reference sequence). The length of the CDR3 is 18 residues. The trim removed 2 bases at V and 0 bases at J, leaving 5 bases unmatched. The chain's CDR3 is CASSLRTSGGGSSYEQYF. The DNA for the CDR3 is TGTGCCAGCAGTTTACGGACTAGCGGGGGGGGGAGCTCCTACGAGCAGTACTTC.

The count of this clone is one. CDR3 protein: CASSELAGQPQHF. CDR3 DNA: TGCGCCAGCAGTGAGCTGGCAGGGCAGCCCCAGCATTTT. The V gene is TRBV10-2, the J gene TRBJ1-5; D possibly corresponds to TRBD1 (5 bases). Germline V gene data show CDR1 as WSHSY and CDR2 as SAAADI. The CDR3 spans 13 residues. The ends were cut back, 2 bases at V and 7 bases at J, with 9 bases in the middle.

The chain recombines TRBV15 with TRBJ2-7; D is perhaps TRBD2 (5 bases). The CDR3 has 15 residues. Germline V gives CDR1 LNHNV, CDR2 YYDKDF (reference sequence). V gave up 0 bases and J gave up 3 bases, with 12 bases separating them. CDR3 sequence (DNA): TGTGCCACCAGCAGAGAATCGGGGATCGTCTACGAGCAGTACTTC. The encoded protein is CATSRESGIVYEQYF. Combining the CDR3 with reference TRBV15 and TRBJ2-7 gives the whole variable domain DAMVIQNPRYQVTQFGKPVTLSCSQTLNHNVMYWYQQKSSQAPKLLFHYYDKDFNNEADTPDNFQSRRPNTSFCFLDIRSPGLGDTAMYLCATSRESGIVYEQYFGPGTRLTVT.

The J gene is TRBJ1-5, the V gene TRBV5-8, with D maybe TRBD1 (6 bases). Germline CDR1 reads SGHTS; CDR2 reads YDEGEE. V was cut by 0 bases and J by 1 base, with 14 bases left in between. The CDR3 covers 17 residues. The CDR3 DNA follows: TGTGCCAGCAGCTTGGACGGGGGGCGCCTAAGCAATCAGCCCCAGCATTTT. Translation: CASSLDGGRLSNQPQHF. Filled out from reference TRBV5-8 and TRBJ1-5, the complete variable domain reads EAGVTQSPTHLIKTRGQQATLRCSPISGHTSVYWYQQALGLGLQFLLWYDEGEERNRGNFPPRFSGRQFPNYSSELNVNALELEDSALYLCASSLDGGRLSNQPQHFGDGTRLSIL.

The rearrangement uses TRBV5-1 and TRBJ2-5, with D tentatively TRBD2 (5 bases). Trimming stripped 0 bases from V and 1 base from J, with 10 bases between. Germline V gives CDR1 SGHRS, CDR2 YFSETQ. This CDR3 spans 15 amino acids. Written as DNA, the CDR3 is TGCGCCAGCAGCTTGGGTGGAGGTGGCCAAGAGACCCAGTACTTC. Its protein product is CASSLGGGGQETQYF.

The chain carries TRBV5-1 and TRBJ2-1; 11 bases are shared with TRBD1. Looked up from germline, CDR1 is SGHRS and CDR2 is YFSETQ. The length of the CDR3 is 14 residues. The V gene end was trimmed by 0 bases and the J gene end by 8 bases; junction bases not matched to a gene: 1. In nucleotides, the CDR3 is TGCGCCAGCAGCTTGGTGGGACAGGGGGATGAGCAGTTCTTC. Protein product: CASSLVGQGDEQFF.

The CDR3 spells CASSPGQGGNNEQFF. The CDR3 nucleotides are TGTGCCAGCAGCCCCGGACAGGGGGGCAACAATGAGCAGTTCTTC. The chain recombines TRBV4-2 with TRBJ2-1; 10 bases line up with TRBD1. The CDR3 has 15 amino acids. The germline CDR1 and CDR2 sequences are LGHNA and YNFKEQ. V lost 4 bases to trimming and J lost 5 bases; unmatched junction nucleotides: 5.

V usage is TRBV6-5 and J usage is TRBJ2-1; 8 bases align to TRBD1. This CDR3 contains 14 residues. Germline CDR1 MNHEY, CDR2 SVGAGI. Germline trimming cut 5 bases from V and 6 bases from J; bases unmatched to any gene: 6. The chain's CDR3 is CASSARDRGNEQFF. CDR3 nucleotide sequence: TGTGCCAGCAGTGCAAGAGACAGGGGCAATGAGCAGTTCTTC.

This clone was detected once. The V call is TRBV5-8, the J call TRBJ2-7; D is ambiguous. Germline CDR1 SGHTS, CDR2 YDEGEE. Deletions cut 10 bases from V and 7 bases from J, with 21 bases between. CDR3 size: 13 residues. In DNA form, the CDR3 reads TGTGCCGCAGGCCCTCGGAGACTCTGGGAGCAGTACTTC. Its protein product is CAAGPRRLWEQYF.

CDR3 nucleotide sequence: TGTGCCGCCAAGGGGAACAATTCACCCCTCCACTTT. Translated: CAAKGNNSPLHF. This sequence joins TRBV28 and TRBJ1-6; TRBD1 might be the D (5 bases). CDR1 MDHEN and CDR2 SYDVKM come from the germline V gene. The CDR3 totals 12 residues. Trimming removed 11 bases at V and 7 bases at J, with 12 bases between.

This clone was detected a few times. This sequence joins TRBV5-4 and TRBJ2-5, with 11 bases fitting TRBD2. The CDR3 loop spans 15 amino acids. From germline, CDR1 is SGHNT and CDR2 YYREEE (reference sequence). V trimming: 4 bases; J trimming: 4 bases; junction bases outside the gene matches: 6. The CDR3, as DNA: TGTGCCAGCAGCCCCGATAGCGGGAGGGGAGAGACCCAGTACTTC. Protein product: CASSPDSGRGETQYF.

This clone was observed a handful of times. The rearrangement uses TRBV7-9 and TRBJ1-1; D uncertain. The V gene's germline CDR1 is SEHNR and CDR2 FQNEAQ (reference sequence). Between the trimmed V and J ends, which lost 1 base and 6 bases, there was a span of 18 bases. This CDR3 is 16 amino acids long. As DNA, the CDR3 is TGTGCCAGCAGCTTAGGTAATTCAGGTCGGGAGGCTGAAGCTTTCTTT. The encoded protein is CASSLGNSGREAEAFF.

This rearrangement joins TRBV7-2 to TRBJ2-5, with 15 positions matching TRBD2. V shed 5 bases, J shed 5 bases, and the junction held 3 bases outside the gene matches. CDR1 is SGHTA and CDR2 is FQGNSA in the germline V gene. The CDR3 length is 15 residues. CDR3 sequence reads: CASSPGLAGGETQYF. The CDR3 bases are TGTGCCAGCAGCCCAGGACTAGCGGGGGGGGAGACCCAGTACTTC.

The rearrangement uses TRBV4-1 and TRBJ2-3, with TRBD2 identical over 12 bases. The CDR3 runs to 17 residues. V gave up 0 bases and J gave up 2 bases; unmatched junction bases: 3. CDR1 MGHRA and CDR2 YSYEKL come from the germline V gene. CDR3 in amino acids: CASSQETSGGFTDTQYF. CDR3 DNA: TGCGCCAGCAGCCAAGAGACTAGCGGGGGATTCACAGATACGCAGTATTTT.

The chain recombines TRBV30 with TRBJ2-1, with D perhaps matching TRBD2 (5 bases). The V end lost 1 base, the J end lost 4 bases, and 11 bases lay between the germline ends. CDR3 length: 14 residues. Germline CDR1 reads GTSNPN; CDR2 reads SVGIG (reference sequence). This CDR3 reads CAWSDGLTYNEQFF. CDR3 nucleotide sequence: TGTGCCTGGAGTGATGGACTGACTTACAATGAGCAGTTCTTC.

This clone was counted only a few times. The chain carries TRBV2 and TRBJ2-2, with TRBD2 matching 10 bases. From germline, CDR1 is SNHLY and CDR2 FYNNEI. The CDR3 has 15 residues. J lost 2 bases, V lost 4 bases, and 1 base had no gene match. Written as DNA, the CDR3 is TGTGCCAGCAGTGGACTAGCGGGTAACACCGGGGAGCTGTTTTTT. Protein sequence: CASSGLAGNTGELFF.

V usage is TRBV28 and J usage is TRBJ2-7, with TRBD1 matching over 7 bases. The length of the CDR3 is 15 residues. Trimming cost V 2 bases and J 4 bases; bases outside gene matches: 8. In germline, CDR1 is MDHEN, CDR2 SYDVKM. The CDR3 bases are TGTGCCAGCAGTTTAGGGGGACAGTTGGGGTACGAGCAGTACTTC. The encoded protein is CASSLGGQLGYEQYF.

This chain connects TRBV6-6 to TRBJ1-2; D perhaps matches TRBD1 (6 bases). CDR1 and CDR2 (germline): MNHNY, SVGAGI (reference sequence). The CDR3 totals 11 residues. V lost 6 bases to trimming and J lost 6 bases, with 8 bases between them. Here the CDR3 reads CASRQGNGYTF. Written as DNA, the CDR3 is TGTGCCAGCAGACAGGGAAATGGCTACACCTTC.

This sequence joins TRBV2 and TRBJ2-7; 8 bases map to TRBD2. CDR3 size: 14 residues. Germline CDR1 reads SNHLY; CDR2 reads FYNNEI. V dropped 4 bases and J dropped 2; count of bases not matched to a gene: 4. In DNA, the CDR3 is TGTGCCAGCAGTGTTAGCGGGGTTCCCTACGAGCAGTACTTC. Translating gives CASSVSGVPYEQYF.

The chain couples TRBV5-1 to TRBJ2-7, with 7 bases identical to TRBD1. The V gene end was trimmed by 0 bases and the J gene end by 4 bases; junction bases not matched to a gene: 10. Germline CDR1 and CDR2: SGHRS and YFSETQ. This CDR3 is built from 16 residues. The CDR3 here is CASSLVGTGVRYEQYF. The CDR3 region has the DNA TGCGCCAGCAGCTTGGTGGGTACAGGGGTTCGATACGAGCAGTACTTC.

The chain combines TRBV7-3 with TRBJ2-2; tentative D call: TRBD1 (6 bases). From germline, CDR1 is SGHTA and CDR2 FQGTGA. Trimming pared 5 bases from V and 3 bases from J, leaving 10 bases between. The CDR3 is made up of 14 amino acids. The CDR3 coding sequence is TGTGCCAGCAGCGTAAACAGGGACACCGGGGAGCTGTTTTTT. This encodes CASSVNRDTGELFF.

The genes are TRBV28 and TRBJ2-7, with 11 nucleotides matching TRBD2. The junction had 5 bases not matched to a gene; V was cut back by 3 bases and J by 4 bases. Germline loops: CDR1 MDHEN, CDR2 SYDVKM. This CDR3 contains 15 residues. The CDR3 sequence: CASSLGTSGSYEQYF. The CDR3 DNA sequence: TGTGCCAGCAGTTTGGGGACTAGCGGTTCTTACGAGCAGTACTTC.

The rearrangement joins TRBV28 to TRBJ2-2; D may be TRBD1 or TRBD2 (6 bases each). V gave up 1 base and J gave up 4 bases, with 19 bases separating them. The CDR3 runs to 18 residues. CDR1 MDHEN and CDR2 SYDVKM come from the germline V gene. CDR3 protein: CASSLSPKGGGVTGELFF. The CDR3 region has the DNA TGTGCCAGCAGTTTATCCCCTAAGGGGGGCGGGGTCACCGGGGAGCTGTTTTTT.

The chain's CDR3 is CASSPRGLRGAAYEQYF. CDR3 sequence (DNA): TGTGCCAGCAGTCCCAGGGGGCTTCGGGGGGCCGCCTACGAGCAGTACTTC. The rearrangement uses TRBV28 and TRBJ2-7; a possible D gene is TRBD1 (8 bases). Germline values: CDR1 MDHEN, CDR2 SYDVKM. Trimming stripped 5 bases from V and 2 bases from J, with 22 bases between. The CDR3 extends over 17 amino acids.

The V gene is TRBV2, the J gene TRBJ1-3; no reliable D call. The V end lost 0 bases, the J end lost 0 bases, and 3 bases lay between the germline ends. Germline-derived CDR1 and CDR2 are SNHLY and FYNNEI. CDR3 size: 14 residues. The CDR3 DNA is TGTGCCAGCAGTGAAGCAGCCTCTGGAAACACCATATATTTT. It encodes CASSEAASGNTIYF.

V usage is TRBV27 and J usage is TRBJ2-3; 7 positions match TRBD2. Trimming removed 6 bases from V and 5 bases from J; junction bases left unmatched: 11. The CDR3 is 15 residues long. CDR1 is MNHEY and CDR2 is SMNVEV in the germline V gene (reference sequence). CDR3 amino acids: CASRGEGRILDTQYF. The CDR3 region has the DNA TGTGCCAGCAGGGGGGAGGGGCGCATTCTAGATACGCAGTATTTT.

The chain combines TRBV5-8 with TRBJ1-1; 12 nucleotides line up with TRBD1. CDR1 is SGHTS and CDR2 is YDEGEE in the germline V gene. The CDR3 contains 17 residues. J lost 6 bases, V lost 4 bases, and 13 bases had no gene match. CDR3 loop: CASSRGDRGRIGAEAFF. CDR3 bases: TGTGCCAGCAGCCGAGGGGACAGGGGGCGGATAGGCGCTGAAGCTTTCTTT.

The DNA of the CDR3 is TGCAGCGCCCGGGACACACTAGCCAAAAACATTCAGTACTTC. Protein: CSARDTLAKNIQYF. This chain uses TRBV29-1 with TRBJ2-4, with D possibly being TRBD1 (6 bases). The CDR3 length is 14 residues. Trimming stripped 7 bases from V and 0 bases from J, with 13 bases between. Germline assignment: CDR1 SQVTM and CDR2 ANQGSEA.

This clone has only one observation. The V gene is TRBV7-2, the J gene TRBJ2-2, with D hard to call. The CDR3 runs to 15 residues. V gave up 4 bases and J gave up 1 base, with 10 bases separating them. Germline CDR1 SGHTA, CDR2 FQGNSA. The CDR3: CASSSRRRNTGELFF. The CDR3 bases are TGTGCCAGCAGCTCAAGAAGGCGGAACACCGGGGAGCTGTTTTTT. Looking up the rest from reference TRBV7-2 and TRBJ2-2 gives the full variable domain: GAGVSQSPSNKVTEKGKDVELRCDPISGHTALYWYRQSLGQGLEFLIYFQGNSAPDKSGLPSDRFSAERTGGSVSTLTIQRTQQEDSAVYLCASSSRRRNTGELFFGEGSRLTVL.

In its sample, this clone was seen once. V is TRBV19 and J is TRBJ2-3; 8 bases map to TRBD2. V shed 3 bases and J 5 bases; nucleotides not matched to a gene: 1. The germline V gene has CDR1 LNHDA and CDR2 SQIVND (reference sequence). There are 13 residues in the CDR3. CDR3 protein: CASSIREGDTQYF. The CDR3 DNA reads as TGTGCCAGTAGTATTCGGGAGGGAGATACGCAGTATTTT.